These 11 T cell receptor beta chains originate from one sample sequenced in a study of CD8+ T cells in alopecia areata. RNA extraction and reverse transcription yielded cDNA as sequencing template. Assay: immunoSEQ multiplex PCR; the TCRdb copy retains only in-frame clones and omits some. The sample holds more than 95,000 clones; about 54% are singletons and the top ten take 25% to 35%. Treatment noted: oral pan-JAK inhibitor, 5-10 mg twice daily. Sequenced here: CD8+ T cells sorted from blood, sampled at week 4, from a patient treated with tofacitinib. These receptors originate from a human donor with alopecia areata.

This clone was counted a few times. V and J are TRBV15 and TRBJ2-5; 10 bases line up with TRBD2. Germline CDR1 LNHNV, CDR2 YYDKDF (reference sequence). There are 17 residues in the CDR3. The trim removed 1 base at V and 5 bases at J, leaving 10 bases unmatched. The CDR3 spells CATSRVSSGGAGETQYF. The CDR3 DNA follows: TGTGCCACCAGCAGAGTCAGCAGCGGGGGGGCCGGTGAGACCCAGTACTTC.

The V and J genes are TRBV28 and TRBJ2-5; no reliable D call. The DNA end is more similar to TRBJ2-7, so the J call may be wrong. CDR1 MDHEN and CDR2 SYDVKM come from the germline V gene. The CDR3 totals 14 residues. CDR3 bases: TGTGCCAGCAGTGGCCCGCGCACTACCTACGAGCAGTACTTC. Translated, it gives CASSGPRTTYEQYF.

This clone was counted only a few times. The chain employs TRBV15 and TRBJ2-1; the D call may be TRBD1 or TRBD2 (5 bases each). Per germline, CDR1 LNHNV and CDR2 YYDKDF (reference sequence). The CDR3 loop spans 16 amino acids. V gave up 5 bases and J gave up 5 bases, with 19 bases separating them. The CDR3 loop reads CATSQSGTTSNNEQFF. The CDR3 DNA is TGTGCCACCAGCCAATCCGGGACCACGAGTAACAATGAGCAGTTCTTC.

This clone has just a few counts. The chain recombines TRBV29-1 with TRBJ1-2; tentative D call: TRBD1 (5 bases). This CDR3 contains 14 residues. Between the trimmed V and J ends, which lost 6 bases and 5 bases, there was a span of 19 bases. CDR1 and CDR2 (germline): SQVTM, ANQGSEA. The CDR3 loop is CSVPIGGKSYGYTF. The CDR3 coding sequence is TGCAGCGTCCCAATTGGGGGAAAGTCATATGGCTACACCTTC.

This chain's CDR3 is CASSETGFFGANVLTF. CDR3 nucleotide sequence: TGTGCCAGCAGCGAGACAGGGTTCTTTGGGGCCAACGTCCTGACTTTC. The chain has TRBV5-6 and TRBJ2-6, with 7 nucleotides matching TRBD1. J was trimmed by 3 bases and V by 4 bases; bases with no gene match: 7. Germline V gene data show CDR1 as SGHDT and CDR2 as YYEEEE. The CDR3 extends over 16 amino acids.

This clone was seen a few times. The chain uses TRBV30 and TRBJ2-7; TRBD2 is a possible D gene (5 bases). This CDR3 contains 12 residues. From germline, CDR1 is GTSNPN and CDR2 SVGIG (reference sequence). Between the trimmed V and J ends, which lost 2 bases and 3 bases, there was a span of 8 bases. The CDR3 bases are TGTGCCTGGAGTCCGGGATTCTACGAGCAGTACTTC. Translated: CAWSPGFYEQYF.

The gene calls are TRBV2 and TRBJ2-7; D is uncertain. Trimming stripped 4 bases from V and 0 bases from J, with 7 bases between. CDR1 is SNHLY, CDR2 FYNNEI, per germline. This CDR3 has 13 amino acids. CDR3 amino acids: CASSVVDSYEQYF. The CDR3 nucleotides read TGTGCCAGCAGTGTGGTAGACTCCTACGAGCAGTACTTC.

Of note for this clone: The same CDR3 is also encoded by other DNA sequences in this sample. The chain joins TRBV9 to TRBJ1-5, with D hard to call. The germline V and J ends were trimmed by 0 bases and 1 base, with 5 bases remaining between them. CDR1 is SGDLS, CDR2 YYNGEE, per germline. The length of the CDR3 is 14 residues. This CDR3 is CASSVGGSNQPQHF. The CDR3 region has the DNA TGTGCCAGCAGCGTAGGAGGAAGCAATCAGCCCCAGCATTTT.

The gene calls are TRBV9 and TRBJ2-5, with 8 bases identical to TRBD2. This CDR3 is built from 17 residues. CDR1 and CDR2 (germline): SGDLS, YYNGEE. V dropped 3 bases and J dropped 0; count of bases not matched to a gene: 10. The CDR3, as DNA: TGTGCCAGCAGCGACGGGGGGGTCAACATGGACCAAGAGACCCAGTACTTC. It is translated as CASSDGGVNMDQETQYF.

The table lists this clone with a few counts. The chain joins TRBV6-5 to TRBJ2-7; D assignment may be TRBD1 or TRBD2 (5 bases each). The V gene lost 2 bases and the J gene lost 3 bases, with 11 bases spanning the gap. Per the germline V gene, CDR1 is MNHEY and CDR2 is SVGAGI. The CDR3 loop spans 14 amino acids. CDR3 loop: CASSYGGTDYEQYF. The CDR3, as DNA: TGTGCCAGCAGTTACGGGGGTACCGACTACGAGCAGTACTTC.

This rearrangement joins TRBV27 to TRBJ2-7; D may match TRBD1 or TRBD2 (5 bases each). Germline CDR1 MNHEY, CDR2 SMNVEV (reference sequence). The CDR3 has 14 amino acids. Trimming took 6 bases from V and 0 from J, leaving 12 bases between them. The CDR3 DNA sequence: TGTGCCAGCAGGGGGACCGCCAGCTCCTACGAGCAGTACTTC. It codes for CASRGTASSYEQYF.